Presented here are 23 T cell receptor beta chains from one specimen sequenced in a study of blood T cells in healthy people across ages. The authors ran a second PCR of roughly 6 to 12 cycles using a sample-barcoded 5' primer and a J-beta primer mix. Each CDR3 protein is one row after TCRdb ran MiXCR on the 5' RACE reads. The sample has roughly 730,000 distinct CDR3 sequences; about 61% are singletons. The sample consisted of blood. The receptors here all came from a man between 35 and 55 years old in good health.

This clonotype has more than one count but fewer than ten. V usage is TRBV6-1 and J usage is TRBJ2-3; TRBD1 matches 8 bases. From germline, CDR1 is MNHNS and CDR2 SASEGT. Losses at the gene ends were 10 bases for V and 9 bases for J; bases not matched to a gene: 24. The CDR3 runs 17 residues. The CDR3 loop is CATQSGQGGNFMRTQYF. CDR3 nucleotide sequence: TGTGCCACCCAATCCGGACAGGGCGGAAACTTCATGCGGACGCAGTATTTT.

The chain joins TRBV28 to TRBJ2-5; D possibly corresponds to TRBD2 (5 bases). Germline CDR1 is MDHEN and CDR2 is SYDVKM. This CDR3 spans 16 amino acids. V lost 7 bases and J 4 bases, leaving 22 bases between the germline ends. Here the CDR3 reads CASTPLRVRGRETQYF. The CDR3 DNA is TGTGCCAGCACCCCTTTGAGGGTCCGGGGTAGAGAGACCCAGTACTTC. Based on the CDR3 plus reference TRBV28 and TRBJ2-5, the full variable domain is DVKVTQSSRYLVKRTGEKVFLECVQDMDHENMFWYRQDPGLGLRLIYFSYDVKMKEKGDIPEGYSVSREKKERFSLILESASTNQTSMYLCASTPLRVRGRETQYFGPGTRLLVL.

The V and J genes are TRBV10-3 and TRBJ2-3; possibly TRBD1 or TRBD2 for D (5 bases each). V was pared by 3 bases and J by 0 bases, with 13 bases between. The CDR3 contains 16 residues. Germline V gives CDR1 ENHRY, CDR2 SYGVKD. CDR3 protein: CAISERRTPSTDTQYF. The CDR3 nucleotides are TGTGCCATCAGTGAAAGGAGGACACCGAGCACAGATACGCAGTATTTT.

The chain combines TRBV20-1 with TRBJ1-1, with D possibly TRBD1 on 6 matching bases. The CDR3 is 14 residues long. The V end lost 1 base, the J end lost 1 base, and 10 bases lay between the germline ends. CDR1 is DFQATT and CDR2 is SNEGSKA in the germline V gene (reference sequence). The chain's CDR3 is CSARVPGANTEAFF. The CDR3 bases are TGCAGTGCTAGAGTCCCAGGGGCGAACACTGAAGCTTTCTTT.

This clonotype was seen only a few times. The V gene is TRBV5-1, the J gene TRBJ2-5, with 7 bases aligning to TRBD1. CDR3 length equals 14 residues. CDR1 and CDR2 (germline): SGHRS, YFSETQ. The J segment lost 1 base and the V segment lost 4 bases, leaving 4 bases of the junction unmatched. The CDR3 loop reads CASSPYRGQETQYF. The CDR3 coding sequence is TGCGCCAGCAGCCCGTACAGGGGCCAAGAGACCCAGTACTTC.

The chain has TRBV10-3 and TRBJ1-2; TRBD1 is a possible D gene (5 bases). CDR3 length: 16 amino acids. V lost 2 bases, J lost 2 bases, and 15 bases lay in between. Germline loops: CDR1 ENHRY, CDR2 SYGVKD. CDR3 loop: CAISEPETVLNYGYTF. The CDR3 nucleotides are TGTGCCATCAGTGAGCCGGAGACAGTGCTGAACTATGGCTACACCTTC.

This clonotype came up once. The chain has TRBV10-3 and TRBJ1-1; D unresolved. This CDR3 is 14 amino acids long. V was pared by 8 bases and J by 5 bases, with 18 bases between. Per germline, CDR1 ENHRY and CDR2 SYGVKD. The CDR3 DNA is TGTGCCATCCGGGGAGAGACCGATAGGACTGAAGCTTTCTTT. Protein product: CAIRGETDRTEAFF.

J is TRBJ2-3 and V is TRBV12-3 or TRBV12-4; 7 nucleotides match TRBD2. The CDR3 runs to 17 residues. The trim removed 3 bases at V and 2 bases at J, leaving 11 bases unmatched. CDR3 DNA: TGTGCCAGCAGTTTTCTTCTAACTGCGGGGGTCACAGATACGCAGTATTTT. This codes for CASSFLLTAGVTDTQYF.

This chain's CDR3 is CASRRFGGGLGETQYF. CDR3 bases: TGTGCCAGCAGGCGATTTGGGGGGGGATTAGGAGAGACCCAGTACTTC. V usage is TRBV28 and J usage is TRBJ2-5; 7 bases map to TRBD2. The J segment lost 4 bases and the V segment lost 6 bases, leaving 14 bases of the junction unmatched. Germline loops: CDR1 MDHEN, CDR2 SYDVKM. This CDR3 contains 16 residues.

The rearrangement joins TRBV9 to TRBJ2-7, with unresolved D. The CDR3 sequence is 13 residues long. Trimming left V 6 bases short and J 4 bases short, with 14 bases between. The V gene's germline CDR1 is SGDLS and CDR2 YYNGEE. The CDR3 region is CASNPAASYEQYF. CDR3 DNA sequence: TGTGCCAGCAACCCCGCGGCCTCTTACGAGCAGTACTTC.

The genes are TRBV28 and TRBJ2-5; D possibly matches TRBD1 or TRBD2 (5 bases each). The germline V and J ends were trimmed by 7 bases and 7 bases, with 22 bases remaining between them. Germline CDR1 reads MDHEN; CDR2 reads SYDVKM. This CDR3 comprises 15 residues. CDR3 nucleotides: TGTGCCAGCACCCGGGTGACGGGACCCACGGGGACCCAGTACTTC. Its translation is CASTRVTGPTGTQYF. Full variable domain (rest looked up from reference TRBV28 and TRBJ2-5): DVKVTQSSRYLVKRTGEKVFLECVQDMDHENMFWYRQDPGLGLRLIYFSYDVKMKEKGDIPEGYSVSREKKERFSLILESASTNQTSMYLCASTRVTGPTGTQYFGPGTRLLVL.

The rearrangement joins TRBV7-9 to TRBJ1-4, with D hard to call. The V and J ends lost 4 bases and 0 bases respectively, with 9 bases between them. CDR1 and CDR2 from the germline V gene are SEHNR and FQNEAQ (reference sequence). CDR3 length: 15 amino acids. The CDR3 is CASSSRRATNEKLFF. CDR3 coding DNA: TGTGCCAGCAGCTCGAGGAGAGCAACTAATGAAAAACTGTTTTTT.

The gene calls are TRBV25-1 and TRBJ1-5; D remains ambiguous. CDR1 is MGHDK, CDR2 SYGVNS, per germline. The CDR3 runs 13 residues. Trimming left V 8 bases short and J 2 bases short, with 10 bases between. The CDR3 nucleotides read TGTGCCAGCCAGGACGTGGGCAATCAGCCCCAGCATTTT. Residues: CASQDVGNQPQHF.

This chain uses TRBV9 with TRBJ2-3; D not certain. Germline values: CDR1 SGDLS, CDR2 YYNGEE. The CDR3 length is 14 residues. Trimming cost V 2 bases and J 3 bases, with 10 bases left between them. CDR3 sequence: CASSVQKVTDTQYF. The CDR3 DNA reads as TGTGCCAGCAGCGTCCAGAAAGTGACAGATACGCAGTATTTT. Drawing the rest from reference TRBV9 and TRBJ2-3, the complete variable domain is DSGVTQTPKHLITATGQRVTLRCSPRSGDLSVYWYQQSLDQGLQFLIQYYNGEERAKGNILERFSAQQFPDLHSELNLSSLELGDSALYFCASSVQKVTDTQYFGPGTRLTVL.

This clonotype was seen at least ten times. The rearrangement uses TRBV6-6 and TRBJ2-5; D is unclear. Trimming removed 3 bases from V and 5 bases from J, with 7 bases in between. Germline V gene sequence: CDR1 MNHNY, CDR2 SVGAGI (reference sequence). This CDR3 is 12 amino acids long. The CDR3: CASSYGPETQYF. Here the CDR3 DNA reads TGTGCCAGCAGTTATGGTCCGGAGACCCAGTACTTC.

CDR3 amino acids: CASSEMRGSATEAFF. For the CDR3, the DNA is TGTGCCAGCAGTGAAATGCGGGGAAGTGCCACTGAAGCTTTCTTT. The gene calls are TRBV2 and TRBJ1-1, with D uncertain. V gave up 2 bases and J gave up 4 bases, with 14 bases separating them. The germline V gene encodes CDR1 SNHLY and CDR2 FYNNEI. The CDR3 has 15 residues.

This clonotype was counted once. Written as DNA, the CDR3 is TGTGCCAGCAGTCCAGGGACAGGGGGATGGAAAGATACGCAGTATTTT. This translates into CASSPGTGGWKDTQYF. V gene TRBV12-3 or TRBV12-4 combines with J gene TRBJ2-3; TRBD1 matches 11 bases. The trim removed 5 bases at V and 5 bases at J, leaving 9 bases unmatched. This CDR3 has 16 amino acids.

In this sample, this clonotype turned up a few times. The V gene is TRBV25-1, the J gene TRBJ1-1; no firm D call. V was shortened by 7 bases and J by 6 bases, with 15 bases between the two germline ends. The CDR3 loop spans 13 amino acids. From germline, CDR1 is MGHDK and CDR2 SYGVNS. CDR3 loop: CASIGRFGAEAFF. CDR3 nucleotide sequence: TGTGCCAGCATTGGGAGATTTGGGGCTGAAGCTTTCTTT.

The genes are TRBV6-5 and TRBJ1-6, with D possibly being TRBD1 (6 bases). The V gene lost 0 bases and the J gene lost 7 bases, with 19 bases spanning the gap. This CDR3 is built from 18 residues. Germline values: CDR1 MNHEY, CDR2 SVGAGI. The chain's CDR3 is CASSYSFVSGARNSPLHF. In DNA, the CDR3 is TGTGCCAGCAGTTACTCTTTTGTTTCGGGGGCGCGGAATTCACCCCTCCACTTT.

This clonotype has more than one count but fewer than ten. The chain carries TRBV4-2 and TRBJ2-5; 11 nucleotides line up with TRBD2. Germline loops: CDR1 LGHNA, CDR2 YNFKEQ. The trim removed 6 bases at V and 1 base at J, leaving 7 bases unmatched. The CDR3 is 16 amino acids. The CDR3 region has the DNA TGTGCCAGCAGTCCTAGCGGGGGGCGAAGCCAAGAGACCCAGTACTTC. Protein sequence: CASSPSGGRSQETQYF.

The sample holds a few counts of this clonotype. This CDR3 is CSALGHFNYGYTF. CDR3 sequence (DNA): TGCAGTGCCTTAGGACATTTTAACTATGGCTACACCTTC. The chain has TRBV20-1 and TRBJ1-2; D may be TRBD1 (5 bases). Germline V CDR1 and CDR2: DFQATT, SNEGSKA (reference sequence). With 6 bases removed from V and 1 base from J, the gap between germline ends came to 12 bases. This CDR3 has 13 amino acids.

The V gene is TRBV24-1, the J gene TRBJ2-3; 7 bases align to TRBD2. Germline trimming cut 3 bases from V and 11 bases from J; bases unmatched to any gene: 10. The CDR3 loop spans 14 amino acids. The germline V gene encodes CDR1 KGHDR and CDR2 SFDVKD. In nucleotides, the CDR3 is TGTGCCACCAGTGATACCGGCAGCGGGACCGAGCAGTATTTT. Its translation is CATSDTGSGTEQYF.

This chain's CDR3 is CASSPRGLGQFF. CDR3 nucleotides: TGTGCCAGCAGCCCACGGGGGCTCGGGCAGTTCTTC. The genes are TRBV3-1 and TRBJ2-1; D is tentatively TRBD1 or TRBD2 (6 bases each). Germline CDR1 LGHDT, CDR2 YNNKEL (reference sequence). The CDR3 runs to 12 residues. Trimming removed 4 bases at V and 12 bases at J, with 13 bases between.